This record concerns one T cell receptor beta chain sequence. At least ten counts were recorded for this clonotype. What this receptor recognizes is not known. Base quality data are lacking; no much larger clone is found one base away. The entry originates in a study of read filtering for tumor transcriptome and immune sequencing (dated by TCRdb to 2018 to 2020). Regarding the research as a whole: The cohort had 16 to 20 male and 15 or so female patients with a mean age of roughly 66 years, ranging from roughly 40 to 90. Whole-transcriptome libraries were prepared with the TruSeq RNA Access Library Prep Kit after DNase treatment. Using the same bone marrow samples, the study compared TCR repertoires obtained by targeted immune repertoire sequencing with those obtained by bulk whole-transcriptome sequencing. By revised international staging, eight or nine patients were R-ISS I, fewer than 20 were R-ISS II and over five were R-ISS III. Per sample, about 3.5 to 11 million TCR-region mapped reads were obtained with IR-seq, compared with only roughly 80 to 1,300 with RNA-seq. As a main aim, a read-filtering strategy for immune repertoire data was addressed, with the specific question being whether clonotypes supported by a single read should be removed.

From the cysteine up to the phenylalanine, the CDR3 has a length of 16 residues. The only DNA kept is the CDR3, 48 bases in frame from the first base. The germline V gene gives CDR1 as MDHEN and CDR2 as SYDVKM. The junction shows trimming of 8 bases on V and 2 bases on J, and the gene matches do not reach 10 bases of it. Results the study describes overall, beyond this receptor: When single-read clonotypes were removed, the proportions of shared clonotypes in IR-seq and RNA-seq correlated more strongly. Clonotypes were captured by IR-seq at much higher depth and more reliably than by RNA-seq, and smaller IR-seq throughput was sufficient for identification of most shared clonotypes. In IR-seq, single-read clonotypes were approximately 80% of clonotypes but 3.5% to 4% of total reads; in RNA-seq they were roughly 72% of clonotypes and 44.6% of reads. Rather than purified T cells, the sorted CD138-negative fraction was a mixed bone marrow immune population.

Each patient had bone marrow sampled at the time of active disease. Isolation of bone marrow mononuclear cells was performed by Ficoll-Hypaque density gradient centrifugation. To remove myeloma plasma cells, the cells were labeled with CD138 magnetic microbeads on a MACS separator, and CD138-negative cells were then collected by negative selection. Flow cytometry with CD138 antibodies on an Attune NxT was used to check how pure the isolated cells were. TRIzol reagent was used to extract total RNA, which was then quantified with a NanoDrop spectrophotometer. Paired RNA-seq and IR-seq were performed on each patient's CD138-negative bone marrow sample. The Immunoverse kit was used to build TCR libraries from about 400 ng RNA, with molecular barcoded adaptors covering alpha/delta and beta/gamma chains. TCR library preparation used the same RNA that went into transcriptome sequencing. Sequencing of TCR libraries was carried out on an Illumina HiSeq 4000 with 2 x 150 cycles. Processing in the source paper ran as follows. TCR reads were aligned to human V, D, J and C references and assembled into CDR3 clonotypes with MiXCR, including quality filtering and error correction. The tcR package in R was used for analysis of clonotype counts and gene usage diversity. Raw mapping reads were checked after the RNA-seq reads had been mapped by STAR aligner version 2.5.3a onto the human GRCh37 genome. IR-seq fastq files were randomly downsampled with Seqtk 1.3 to test the effect of sequencing depth on detected clonotypes. The public sequencing data were trimmed at Q25 with fastp and processed into clonotypes with MiXCR by TCRdb, which kept only in-frame beta chains. One record per CDR3 amino acid sequence lists the most common genes and DNA. Here the V and J calls rest on TCRdb's processing, not on the authors' analysis. The sample yields 45,000 to 55,000 distinct CDR3 sequences; roughly 19% were counted once. Together, the top ten hold just over 15% of the sample.

Sequences were obtained from a population of CD138-negative cells sorted from bone marrow. Per the publication, the cell subset or site label means: bone marrow mononuclear cells depleted of CD138+ plasma/myeloma cells by negative magnetic selection. The TCR originated in a donor at least 40 years old with multiple myeloma. In this chain, TRBV28 is recombined with TRBJ2-1, with 9 central nucleotides matching TRBD2. The CDR3 in this case is CASPPPGLATYNEQFF. The nucleotide sequence reads as follows: TGTGCCAGCCCTCCTCCTGGACTAGCGACCTACAATGAGCAGTTCTTC.